A selection of T cell receptor beta chains follows, all from one sample in a study of blood T cell repertoires in COVID-19. Only in-frame clones appear in the TCRdb table, and some are missing; sequencing was by immunoSEQ multiplex PCR. The data hold roughly 290,000 clones, with around 88% observed a single time. Sequencing input: peripheral blood. These receptors were collected from a man under 40 with acute or convalescent COVID-19. Both conserved end residues are part of each CDR3. The D gene is left open where the match is weak. Rows may omit the clone size; those that give it use once, few, many or a size class.

d_call	v_call	j_call	clone_size	cdr3_nt	cdr3_aa
TRBD1	TRBV7-6	TRBJ2-7	-	TGTGCCAGCAGCTTAGCGGGACAGGGGTCCTACGAGCAGTACTTC	CASSLAGQGSYEQYF
-	TRBV3-1/TRBV3-2	TRBJ2-2	-	TGTGCCAGCAGCCCCCGACAGAACACCGGGGAGCTGTTTTTT	CASSPRQNTGELFF
-	TRBV5-1	TRBJ1-5	-	TGCGTCAGCAGCTTGGCTGGTGGGGCAGGGGACGGACAGCCCCAGCATTTT	CVSSLAGGAGDGQPQHF
-	TRBV28	TRBJ1-6	-	TGTGCCAGCAGTTTATTAGCCCTCCCCCTCCACTTT	CASSLLALPLHF
TRBD1	TRBV19	TRBJ1-2	once	TGTGCCAGTAGTACCCCAGGGGGCGCAGGCTATGGCTACACCTTC	CASSTPGGAGYGYTF
-	TRBV3-1/TRBV3-2	TRBJ1-5	-	TGTGCCAGCAGCCAAGGGCTGTTAAATCAGCCCCAGCATTTT	CASSQGLLNQPQHF
-	TRBV27	TRBJ2-3	-	TGTGCCAGCAGAAATCGACAGACTAGCACAGATACGCAGTATTTT	CASRNRQTSTDTQYF
-	TRBV6-6	TRBJ1-5	-	TGTGCCAGCAGTTCCAGGCAGCCCCAGCATTTT	CASSSRQPQHF
-	TRBV28	TRBJ2-3	-	TGTGCCAGCAGTTTATTCCGGGGAACTAGCACAGATACGCAGTATTTT	CASSLFRGTSTDTQYF
-	TRBV14	TRBJ2-1	few	TGTGCCAGCAGCCAAGGTGGCGGGGCGAGGGATTACAATGAGCAGTTCTTC	CASSQGGGARDYNEQFF
-	TRBV18	TRBJ1-4	once	TGTGCCAGCTCACCTTTATATGCAAAGGCCGACACCCGGGGAGTTAATGAAAAACTGTTTTTT	CASSPLYAKADTRGVNEKLFF
-	TRBV5-4	TRBJ1-2	-	TGTGCCAGCAGCATCGAGCTTAACTATGGCTACACCTTC	CASSIELNYGYTF
-	TRBV27	TRBJ2-3	-	TGTGCCGCCGGGGGAGGAGGCACAGATACGCAGTATTTT	CAAGGGGTDTQYF
-	TRBV9	TRBJ2-1	-	TGTGCCAGCAGCGAATTCCCTGTAGGGAGCTCCTACAATGAGCAGTTCTTC	CASSEFPVGSSYNEQFF
TRBD1	TRBV28	TRBJ1-2	once	TGTGCCAGCAGTTTCGGGGGTCAGGGGGCGCTTAACTATGGCTACACCTTC	CASSFGGQGALNYGYTF
TRBD1	TRBV5-1	TRBJ1-6	-	TGCGCCAGCAGCTTGGGAGGGACAGGAGACCCAAATTCACCCCTCCACTTT	CASSLGGTGDPNSPLHF
-	TRBV2	TRBJ1-5	-	TGTGCCAGCAGTTTTGGGGCGTATAGCAATCAGCCCCAGCATTTT	CASSFGAYSNQPQHF
-	TRBV25-1	TRBJ2-1	-	TGTGCCAGCAGTGATTCTGGGGCGGAGCAGTTCTTC	CASSDSGAEQFF
-	TRBV5-6	TRBJ1-6	-	TGTGCCAGCAGCTTGGTAGAGGAAAGAACTCTCCTCCACTTT	CASSLVEERTLLHF
-	TRBV18	TRBJ1-5	-	TGTGCCAGCTCACCAGGGGGCGTACAGCCCCAGCATTTT	CASSPGGVQPQHF
TRBD1	TRBV10-2	TRBJ1-4	-	TGCGCCAGTTTAACCGGGACAGGCGGTGAAAAACTGTTTTTT	CASLTGTGGEKLFF
TRBD1	TRBV29-1	TRBJ2-1	-	TGCAGCGGGGGGACAGGAAGGGCAAATGAGCAGTTCTTC	CSGGTGRANEQFF
TRBD1	TRBV11-2	TRBJ2-6	-	TGTGCCAGCAGCCCAGGGACAGGGGGCATGTCTGGGGCCAACGTCCTGACTTTC	CASSPGTGGMSGANVLTF
TRBD2	TRBV5-6	TRBJ2-7	once	TGTGCCAGCAGCCTACGGACTAGCGGCATGAGCTCCTACGAGCAGTACTTC	CASSLRTSGMSSYEQYF
-	TRBV27	TRBJ2-7	-	TGTGCCAGCAGTTCCTTTCCAGGAGAGCAGTACTTC	CASSSFPGEQYF
TRBD2	TRBV19	TRBJ2-3	-	TGTGCCAGTAGTCGAAACCTCCTGGCGGGGGGCAGCACAGATACGCAGTATTTT	CASSRNLLAGGSTDTQYF
-	TRBV12-3/TRBV12-4	TRBJ1-1	-	TGTGCCAGCAGTTCAGGAACACCTGAAGCTTTCTTT	CASSSGTPEAFF
TRBD1	TRBV3-1/TRBV3-2	TRBJ1-4	once	TGTGCCAGCAGCCAGGGACAGGGGCCCGTTACTGAAAAACTGTTTTTT	CASSQGQGPVTEKLFF
TRBD1	TRBV19	TRBJ1-5	few	TGTGCCAGTAGTACCCCGCCATATACAGGGGAGAATCAGCCCCAGCATTTT	CASSTPPYTGENQPQHF
-	TRBV5-1	TRBJ2-1	-	TGCGCCAGCAGCTTGGCGGGGGAAACCTACAATGAGCAGTTCTTC	CASSLAGETYNEQFF
TRBD2	TRBV7-9	TRBJ2-1	-	TGTGCCAGCAGTCCAGTCGGTAGCGGGGGGATCTTC	CASSPVGSGGIF
TRBD1	TRBV2	TRBJ1-4	-	TGTGCCAGCAGCGACAGGGTTACAAATAAAAAACTGTTTTTT	CASSDRVTNKKLFF
TRBD2	TRBV5-6	TRBJ2-5	-	TGTGCCACCTCGGGAGGCCTTCAGGAGACCCAGTACTTC	CATSGGLQETQYF
TRBD1	TRBV9	TRBJ2-7	-	TGTGCCAGCAGCGCTACCGGGACAGGCCTCTACGAGCAGTACTTC	CASSATGTGLYEQYF
-	TRBV6-1	TRBJ2-5	-	TGTGCCAGCAGTGTATTAGGCGGACAAACAGAACAAGAGACCCAGTACTTC	CASSVLGGQTEQETQYF
-	TRBV19	TRBJ1-4	-	TGTGCCAGTAGCCCGGCAGGTGCAACTAATGAAAAACTGTTTTTT	CASSPAGATNEKLFF
TRBD1	TRBV3-1/TRBV3-2	TRBJ1-3	-	TGTGCCAGCAGCCCGAAGGGGGCTGGGGGAAACACCATATATTTT	CASSPKGAGGNTIYF
-	TRBV4-1	TRBJ1-6	-	TGCGCCAGCAGCCAATGGCAGGAGGTGGGTTCACCCCTCCACTTT	CASSQWQEVGSPLHF
-	TRBV5-5	TRBJ1-6	-	TGTGCCAGCAGCAGCATGGACACATATAATTCACCCCTCCACTTT	CASSSMDTYNSPLHF
-	TRBV14	TRBJ1-1	-	TGTGCCAGCAGCCAAGATGCGCCCCGGGGGTTCATGAACACTGAAGCTTTCTTT	CASSQDAPRGFMNTEAFF